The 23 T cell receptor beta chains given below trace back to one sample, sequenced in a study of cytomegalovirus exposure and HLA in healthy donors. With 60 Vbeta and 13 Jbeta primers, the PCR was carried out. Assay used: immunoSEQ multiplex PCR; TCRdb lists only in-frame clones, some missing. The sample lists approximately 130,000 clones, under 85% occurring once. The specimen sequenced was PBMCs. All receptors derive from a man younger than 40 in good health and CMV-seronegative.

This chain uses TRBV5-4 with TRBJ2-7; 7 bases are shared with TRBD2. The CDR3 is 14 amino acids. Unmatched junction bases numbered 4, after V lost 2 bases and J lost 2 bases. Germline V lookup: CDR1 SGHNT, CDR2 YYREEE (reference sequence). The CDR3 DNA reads TGTGCCAGCAGCTTAGCCAGCGGGGCCTACGAGCAGTACTTC. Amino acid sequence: CASSLASGAYEQYF. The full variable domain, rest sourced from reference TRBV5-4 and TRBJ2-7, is ETGVTQSPTHLIKTRGQQVTLRCSSQSGHNTVSWYQQALGQGPQFIFQYYREEENGRGNFPPRFSGLQFPNYSSELNVNALELDDSALYLCASSLASGAYEQYFGPGTRLTVT.

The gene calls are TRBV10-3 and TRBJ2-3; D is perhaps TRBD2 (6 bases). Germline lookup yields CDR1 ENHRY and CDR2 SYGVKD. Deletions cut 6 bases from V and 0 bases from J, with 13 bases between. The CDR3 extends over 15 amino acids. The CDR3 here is CAIRDSGTSTDTQYF. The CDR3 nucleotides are TGTGCCATCAGAGATAGCGGAACTAGCACAGATACGCAGTATTTT.

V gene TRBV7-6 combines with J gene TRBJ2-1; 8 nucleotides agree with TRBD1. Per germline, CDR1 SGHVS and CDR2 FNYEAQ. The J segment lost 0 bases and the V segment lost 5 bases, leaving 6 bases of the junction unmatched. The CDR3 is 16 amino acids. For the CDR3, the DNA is TGTGCCAGCAGCGCCACAGGGGGGAGCTCCTACAATGAGCAGTTCTTC. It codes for CASSATGGSSYNEQFF. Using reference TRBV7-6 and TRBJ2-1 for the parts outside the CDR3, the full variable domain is GAGVSQSPRYKVTKRGQDVALRCDPISGHVSLYWYRQALGQGPEFLTYFNYEAQQDKSGLPNDRFSAERPEGSISTLTIQRTEQRDSAMYRCASSATGGSSYNEQFFGPGTRLTVL.

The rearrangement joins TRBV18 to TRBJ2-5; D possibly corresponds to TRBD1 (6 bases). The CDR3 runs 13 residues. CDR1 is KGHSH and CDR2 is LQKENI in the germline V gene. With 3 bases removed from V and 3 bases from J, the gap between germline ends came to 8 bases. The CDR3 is CASSPQGKETQYF. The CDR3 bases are TGTGCCAGCTCACCTCAGGGGAAAGAGACCCAGTACTTC.

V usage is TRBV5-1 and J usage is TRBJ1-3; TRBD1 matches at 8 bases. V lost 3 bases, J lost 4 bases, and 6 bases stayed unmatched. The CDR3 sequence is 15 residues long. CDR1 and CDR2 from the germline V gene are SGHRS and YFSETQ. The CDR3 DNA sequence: TGCGCCAGCAGCTCGACAGGGGACGGGGGAAACACCATATATTTT. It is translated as CASSSTGDGGNTIYF. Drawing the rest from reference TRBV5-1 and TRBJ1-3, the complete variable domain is KAGVTQTPRYLIKTRGQQVTLSCSPISGHRSVSWYQQTPGQGLQFLFEYFSETQRNKGNFPGRFSGRQFSNSRSEMNVSTLELGDSALYLCASSSTGDGGNTIYFGEGSWLTVV.

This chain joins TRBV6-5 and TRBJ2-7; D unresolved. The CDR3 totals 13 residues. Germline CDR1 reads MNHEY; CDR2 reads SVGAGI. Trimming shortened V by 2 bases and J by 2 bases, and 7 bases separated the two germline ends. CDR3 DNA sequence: TGTGCCAGCAGTTACGCCCTAACCTACGAGCAGTACTTC. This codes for CASSYALTYEQYF.

DNA of the CDR3: TGTGCCAGCAGCTGCCGGGACAGGGAAGATGAAAAACTGTTTTTT. Encoded protein: CASSCRDREDEKLFF. The chain combines TRBV7-4 with TRBJ1-4; TRBD1 matches 9 bases. Germline V gene sequence: CDR1 SGHVT, CDR2 SQSDAQ. The CDR3 has 15 residues. Germline trimming cut 4 bases from V and 6 bases from J; bases unmatched to any gene: 6.

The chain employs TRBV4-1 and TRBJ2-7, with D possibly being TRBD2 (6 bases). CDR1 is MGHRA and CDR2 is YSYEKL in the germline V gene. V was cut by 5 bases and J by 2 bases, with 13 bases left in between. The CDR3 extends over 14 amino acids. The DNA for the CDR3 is TGCGCCAGCAGCTTCGGGAGTGGGCCCTACGAGCAGTACTTC. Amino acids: CASSFGSGPYEQYF.

The CDR3 spells CASSLPGLVNEQYF. In nucleotides, the CDR3 is TGTGCCAGCAGCCTTCCGGGACTAGTGAACGAGCAGTACTTC. J is TRBJ2-7 and V is TRBV6-1, with 8 bases matching TRBD2. Trimming removed 6 bases from V and 5 bases from J; junction bases left unmatched: 9. The germline gives CDR1 MNHNS, CDR2 SASEGT. The CDR3 extends over 14 amino acids.

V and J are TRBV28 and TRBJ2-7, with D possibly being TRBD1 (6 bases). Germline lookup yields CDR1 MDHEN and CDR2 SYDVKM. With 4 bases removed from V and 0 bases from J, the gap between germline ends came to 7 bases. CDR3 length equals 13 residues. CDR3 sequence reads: CASSSDSSYEQYF. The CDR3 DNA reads TGTGCCAGCAGTTCGGACAGCTCCTACGAGCAGTACTTC.

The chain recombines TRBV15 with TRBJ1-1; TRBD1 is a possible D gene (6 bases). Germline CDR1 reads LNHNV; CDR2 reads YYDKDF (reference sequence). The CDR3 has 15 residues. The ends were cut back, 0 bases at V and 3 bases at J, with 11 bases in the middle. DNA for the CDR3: TGTGCCACCAGCAGAGAGGCCCAGGGGTACACTGAAGCTTTCTTT. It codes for CATSREAQGYTEAFF. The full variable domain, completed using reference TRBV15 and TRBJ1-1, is DAMVIQNPRYQVTQFGKPVTLSCSQTLNHNVMYWYQQKSSQAPKLLFHYYDKDFNNEADTPDNFQSRRPNTSFCFLDIRSPGLGDTAMYLCATSREAQGYTEAFFGQGTRLTVV.

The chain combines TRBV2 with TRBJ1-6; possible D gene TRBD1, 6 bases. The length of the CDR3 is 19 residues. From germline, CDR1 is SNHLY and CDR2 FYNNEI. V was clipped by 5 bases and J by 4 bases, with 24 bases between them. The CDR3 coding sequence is TGTGCCAGCAGTCTGAACTTGGCCCCGGGGGGCGAATATAATTCACCCCTCCACTTT. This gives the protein CASSLNLAPGGEYNSPLHF.

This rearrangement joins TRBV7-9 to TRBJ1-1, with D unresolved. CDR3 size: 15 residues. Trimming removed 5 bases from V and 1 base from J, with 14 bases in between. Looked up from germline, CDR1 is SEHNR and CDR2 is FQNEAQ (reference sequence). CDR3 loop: CASSPPRVPNTEAFF. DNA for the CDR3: TGTGCCAGCAGCCCTCCCCGGGTCCCGAACACTGAAGCTTTCTTT.

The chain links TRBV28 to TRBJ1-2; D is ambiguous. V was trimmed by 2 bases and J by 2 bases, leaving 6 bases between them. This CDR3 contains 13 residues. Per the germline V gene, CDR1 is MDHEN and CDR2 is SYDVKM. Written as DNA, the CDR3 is TGTGCCAGCAGTTTACGGTCCAACTATGGCTACACCTTC. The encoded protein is CASSLRSNYGYTF.

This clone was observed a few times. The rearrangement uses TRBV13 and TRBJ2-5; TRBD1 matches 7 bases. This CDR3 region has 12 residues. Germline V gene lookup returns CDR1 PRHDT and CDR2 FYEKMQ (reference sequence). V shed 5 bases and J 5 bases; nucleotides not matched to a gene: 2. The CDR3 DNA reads TGTGCCAGCAGCCCCAGGGGGGAGACCCAGTACTTC. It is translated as CASSPRGETQYF.

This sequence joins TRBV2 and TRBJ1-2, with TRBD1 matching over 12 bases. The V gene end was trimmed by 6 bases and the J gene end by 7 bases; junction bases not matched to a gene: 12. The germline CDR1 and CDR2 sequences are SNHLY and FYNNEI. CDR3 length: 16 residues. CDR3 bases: TGTGCCAGCAGCCGGGACAGGGGGCCCCAGGCCGGTGGCTACACCTTC. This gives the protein CASSRDRGPQAGGYTF. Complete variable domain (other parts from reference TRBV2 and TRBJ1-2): EPEVTQTPSHQVTQMGQEVILRCVPISNHLYFYWYRQILGQKVEFLVSFYNNEISEKSEIFDDQFSVERPDGSNFTLKIRSTKLEDSAMYFCASSRDRGPQAGGYTFGSGTRLTVV.

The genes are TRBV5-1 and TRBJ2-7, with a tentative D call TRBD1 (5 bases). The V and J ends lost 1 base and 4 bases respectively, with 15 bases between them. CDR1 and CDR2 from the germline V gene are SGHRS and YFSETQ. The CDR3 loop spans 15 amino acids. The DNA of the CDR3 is TGCGCCAGCAGCTTGCGAGTAGGGGCTGGGTACGAGCAGTACTTC. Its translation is CASSLRVGAGYEQYF.

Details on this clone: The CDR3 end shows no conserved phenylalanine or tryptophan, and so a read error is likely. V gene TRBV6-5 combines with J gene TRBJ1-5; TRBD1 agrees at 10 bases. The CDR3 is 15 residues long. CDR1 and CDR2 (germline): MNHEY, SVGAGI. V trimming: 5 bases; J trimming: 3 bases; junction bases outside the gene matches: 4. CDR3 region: CASSTGTGANQPQHV. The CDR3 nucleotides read TGTGCCAGCAGTACGGGGACAGGGGCCAATCAGCCCCAGCATGTT.

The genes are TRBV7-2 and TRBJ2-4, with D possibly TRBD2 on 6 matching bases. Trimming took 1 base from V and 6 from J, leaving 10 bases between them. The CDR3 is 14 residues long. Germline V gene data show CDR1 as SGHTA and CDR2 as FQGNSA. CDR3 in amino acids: CASSLGGAGNIQYF. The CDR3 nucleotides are TGTGCCAGCAGCTTAGGCGGGGCCGGAAACATTCAGTACTTC. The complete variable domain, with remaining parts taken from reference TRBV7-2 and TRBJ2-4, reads GAGVSQSPSNKVTEKGKDVELRCDPISGHTALYWYRQSLGQGLEFLIYFQGNSAPDKSGLPSDRFSAERTGGSVSTLTIQRTQQEDSAVYLCASSLGGAGNIQYFGAGTRLSVL.

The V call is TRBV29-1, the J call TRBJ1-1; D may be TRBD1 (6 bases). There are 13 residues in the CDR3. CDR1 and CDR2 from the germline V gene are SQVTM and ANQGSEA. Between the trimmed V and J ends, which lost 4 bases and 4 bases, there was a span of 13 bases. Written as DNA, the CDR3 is TGCAGCGTTGGACAGGTTGGACCCACTGAAGCTTTCTTT. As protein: CSVGQVGPTEAFF.

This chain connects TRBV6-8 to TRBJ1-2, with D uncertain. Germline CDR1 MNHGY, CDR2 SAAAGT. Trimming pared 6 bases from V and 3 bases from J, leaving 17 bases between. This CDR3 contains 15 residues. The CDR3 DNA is TGTGCCAGCAGCCGGTATGTCGGGATTGACTATGGCTACACCTTC. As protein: CASSRYVGIDYGYTF.

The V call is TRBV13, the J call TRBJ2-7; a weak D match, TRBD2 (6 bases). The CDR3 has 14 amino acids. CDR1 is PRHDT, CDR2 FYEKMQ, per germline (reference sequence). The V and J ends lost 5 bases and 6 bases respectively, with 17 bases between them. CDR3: CASSPGGGHVEQYF. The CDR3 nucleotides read TGTGCCAGCAGCCCCGGTGGAGGGCACGTCGAGCAGTACTTC. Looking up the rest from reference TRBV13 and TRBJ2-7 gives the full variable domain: AAGVIQSPRHLIKEKRETATLKCYPIPRHDTVYWYQQGPGQDPQFLISFYEKMQSDKGSIPDRFSAQQFSDYHSELNMSSLELGDSALYFCASSPGGGHVEQYFGPGTRLTVT.

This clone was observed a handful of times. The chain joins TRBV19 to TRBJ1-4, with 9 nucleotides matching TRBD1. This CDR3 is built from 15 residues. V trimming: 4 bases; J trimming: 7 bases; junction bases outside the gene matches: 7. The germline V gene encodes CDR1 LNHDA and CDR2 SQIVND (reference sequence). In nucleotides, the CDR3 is TGTGCCAGTAGTAAACAGGGGGCTGTTGTTGAAAAACTGTTTTTT. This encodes CASSKQGAVVEKLFF.